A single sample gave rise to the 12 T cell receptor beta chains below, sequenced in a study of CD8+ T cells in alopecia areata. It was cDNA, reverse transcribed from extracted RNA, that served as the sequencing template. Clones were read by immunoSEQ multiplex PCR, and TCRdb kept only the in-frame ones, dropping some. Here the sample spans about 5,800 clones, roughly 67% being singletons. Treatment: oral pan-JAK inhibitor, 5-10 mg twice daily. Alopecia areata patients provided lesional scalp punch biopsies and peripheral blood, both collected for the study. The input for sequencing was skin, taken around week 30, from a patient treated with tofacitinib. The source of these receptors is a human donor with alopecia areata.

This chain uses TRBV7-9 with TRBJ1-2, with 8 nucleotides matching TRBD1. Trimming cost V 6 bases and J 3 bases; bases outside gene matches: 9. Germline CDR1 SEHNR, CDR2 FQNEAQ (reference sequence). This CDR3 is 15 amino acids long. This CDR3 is CASRRTGRPYYGYTF. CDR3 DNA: TGTGCCAGCAGGCGGACAGGGCGTCCCTACTATGGCTACACCTTC.

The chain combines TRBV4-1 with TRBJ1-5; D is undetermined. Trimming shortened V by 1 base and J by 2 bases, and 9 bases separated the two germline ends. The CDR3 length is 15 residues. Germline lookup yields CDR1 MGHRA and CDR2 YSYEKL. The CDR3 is CASSQVPQGNQPQHF. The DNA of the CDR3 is TGCGCCAGCAGCCAAGTCCCCCAGGGCAATCAGCCCCAGCATTTT.

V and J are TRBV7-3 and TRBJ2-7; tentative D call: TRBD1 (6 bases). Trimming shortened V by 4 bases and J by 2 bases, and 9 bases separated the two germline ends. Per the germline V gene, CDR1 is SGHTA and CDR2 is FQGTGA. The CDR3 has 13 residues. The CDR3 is CASSWDNTYEQYF. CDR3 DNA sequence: TGTGCCAGCAGCTGGGACAATACCTACGAGCAGTACTTC.

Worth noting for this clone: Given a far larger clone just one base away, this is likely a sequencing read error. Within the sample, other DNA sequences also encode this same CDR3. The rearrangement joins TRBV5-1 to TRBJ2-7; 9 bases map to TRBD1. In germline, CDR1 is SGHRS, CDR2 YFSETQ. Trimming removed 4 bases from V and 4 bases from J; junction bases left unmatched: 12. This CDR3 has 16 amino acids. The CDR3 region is CASSEGGTGMIYEQYF. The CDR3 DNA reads TGCGCCAGCAGCGAAGGGGGGACAGGGATGATTTACGAGCAGTACTTC.

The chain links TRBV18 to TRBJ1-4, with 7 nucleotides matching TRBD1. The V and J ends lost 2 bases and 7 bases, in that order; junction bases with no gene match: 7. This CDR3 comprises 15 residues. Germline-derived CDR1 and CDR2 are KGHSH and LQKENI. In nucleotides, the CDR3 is TGTGCCAGCTCACCAGTCGGCAGGGGGGTTGAAAAACTGTTTTTT. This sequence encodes CASSPVGRGVEKLFF.

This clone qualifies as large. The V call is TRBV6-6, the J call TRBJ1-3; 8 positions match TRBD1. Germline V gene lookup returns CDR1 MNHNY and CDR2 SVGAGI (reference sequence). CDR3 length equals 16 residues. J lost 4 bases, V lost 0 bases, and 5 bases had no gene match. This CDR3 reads CASSYSIGQGGNTIYF. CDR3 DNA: TGTGCCAGCAGTTACTCGATCGGACAGGGCGGAAACACCATATATTTT.

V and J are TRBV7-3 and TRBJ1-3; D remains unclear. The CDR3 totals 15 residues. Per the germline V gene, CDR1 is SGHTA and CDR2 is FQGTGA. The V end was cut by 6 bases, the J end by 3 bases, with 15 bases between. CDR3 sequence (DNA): TGTGCCAGCAGTCGCGGACGGGGAGGTGGAAACACCATATATTTT. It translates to CASSRGRGGGNTIYF.

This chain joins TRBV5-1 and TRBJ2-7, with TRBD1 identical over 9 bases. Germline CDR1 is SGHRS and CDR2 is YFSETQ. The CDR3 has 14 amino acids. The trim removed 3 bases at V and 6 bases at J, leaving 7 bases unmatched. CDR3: CASSSGTGTGEQYF. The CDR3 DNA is TGCGCCAGCAGCTCCGGGACAGGGACGGGCGAGCAGTACTTC. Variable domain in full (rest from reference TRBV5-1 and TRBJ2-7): KAGVTQTPRYLIKTRGQQVTLSCSPISGHRSVSWYQQTPGQGLQFLFEYFSETQRNKGNFPGRFSGRQFSNSRSEMNVSTLELGDSALYLCASSSGTGTGEQYFGPGTRLTVT.

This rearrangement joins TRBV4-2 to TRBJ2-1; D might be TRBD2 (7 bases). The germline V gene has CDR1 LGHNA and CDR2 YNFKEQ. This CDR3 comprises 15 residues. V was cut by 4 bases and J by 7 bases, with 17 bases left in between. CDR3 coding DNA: TGTGCCAGCAGCCTAGACGGGGGGCGGGGAAATGAGCAGTTCTTC. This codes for CASSLDGGRGNEQFF.

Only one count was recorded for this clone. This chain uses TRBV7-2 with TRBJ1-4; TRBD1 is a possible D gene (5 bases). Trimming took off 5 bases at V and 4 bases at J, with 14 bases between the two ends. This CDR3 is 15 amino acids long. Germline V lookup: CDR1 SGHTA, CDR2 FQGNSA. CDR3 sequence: CASSQDGGYNEKLFF. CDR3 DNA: TGTGCCAGCAGCCAAGATGGGGGATATAATGAAAAACTGTTTTTT.

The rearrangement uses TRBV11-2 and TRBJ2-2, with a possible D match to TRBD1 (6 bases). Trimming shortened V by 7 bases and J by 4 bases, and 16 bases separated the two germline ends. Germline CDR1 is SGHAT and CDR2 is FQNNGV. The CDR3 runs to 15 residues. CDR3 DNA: TGTGCCAGCAAGGGGAGACAGGCGGGCACCGGGGAGCTGTTTTTT. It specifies CASKGRQAGTGELFF.

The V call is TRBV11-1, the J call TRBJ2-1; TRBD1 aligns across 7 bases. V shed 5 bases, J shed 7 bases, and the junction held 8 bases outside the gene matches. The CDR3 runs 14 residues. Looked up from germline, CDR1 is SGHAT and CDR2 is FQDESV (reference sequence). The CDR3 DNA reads TGTGCCAGCAGCCGACAGGGCAGGGGGAATGAGCAGTTCTTC. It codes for CASSRQGRGNEQFF.